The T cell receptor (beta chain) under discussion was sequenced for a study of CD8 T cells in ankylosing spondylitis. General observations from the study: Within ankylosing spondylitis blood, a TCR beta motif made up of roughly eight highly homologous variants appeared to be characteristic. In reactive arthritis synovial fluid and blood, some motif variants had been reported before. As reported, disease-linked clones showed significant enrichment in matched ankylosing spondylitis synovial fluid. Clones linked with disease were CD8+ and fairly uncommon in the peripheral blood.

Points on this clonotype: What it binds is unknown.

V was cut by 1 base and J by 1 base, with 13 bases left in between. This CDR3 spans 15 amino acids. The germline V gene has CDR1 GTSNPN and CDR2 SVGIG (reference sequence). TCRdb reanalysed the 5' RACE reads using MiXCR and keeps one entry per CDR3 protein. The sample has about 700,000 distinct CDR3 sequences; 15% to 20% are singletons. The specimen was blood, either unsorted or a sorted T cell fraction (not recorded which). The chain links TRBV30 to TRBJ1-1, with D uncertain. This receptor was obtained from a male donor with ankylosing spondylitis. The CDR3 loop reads CAWSGRYPSNTEAFF. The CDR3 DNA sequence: TGTGCCTGGAGTGGTAGGTATCCGTCGAACACTGAAGCTTTCTTT.